One sample yielded the 27 T cell receptor beta chains listed below, sequenced in a study of cytomegalovirus exposure and HLA in healthy donors. Researchers ran the PCR with 60 Vbeta and 13 Jbeta primers. TCRdb's table, derived via immunoSEQ multiplex PCR, lists solely in-frame clones and lacks some. This sample has under 200,000 clones, with over 80% found just once. Material for sequencing was PBMCs. These receptors all come from a human donor in good health.

This chain links TRBV9 with TRBJ2-5; 10 bases are shared with TRBD2. Germline CDR1 reads SGDLS; CDR2 reads YYNGEE. This CDR3 is 15 amino acids long. V gave up 2 bases and J gave up 2 bases; unmatched junction bases: 3. DNA for the CDR3: TGTGCCAGCAGCGTGCAAGCGGGGGGGCAAGAGACCCAGTACTTC. Translated, it gives CASSVQAGGQETQYF.

This chain links TRBV13 with TRBJ1-2; 9 bases match TRBD1. Per the germline V gene, CDR1 is PRHDT and CDR2 is FYEKMQ (reference sequence). V dropped 2 bases and J dropped 1; count of bases not matched to a gene: 5. The length of the CDR3 is 16 residues. The CDR3 DNA is TGTGCCAGCAGCTTAAGCACAGGGGGCGTTAACTATGGCTACACCTTC. Encoded protein: CASSLSTGGVNYGYTF.

The rearrangement links TRBV18 to TRBJ2-3; the match to TRBD2 covers 7 bases. CDR1 is KGHSH and CDR2 is LQKENI in the germline V gene. The CDR3 runs to 16 residues. V shed 3 bases and J 0 bases; nucleotides not matched to a gene: 6. CDR3 protein: CASSPLSGPSTDTQYF. DNA for the CDR3: TGTGCCAGCTCACCGCTTAGCGGGCCGAGCACAGATACGCAGTATTTT.

V usage is TRBV29-1 and J usage is TRBJ1-2, with 10 bases matching TRBD1. CDR1 is SQVTM, CDR2 ANQGSEA, per germline. The junction had 8 bases not matched to a gene; V was cut back by 7 bases and J by 6 bases. The length of the CDR3 is 13 residues. CDR3 in amino acids: CSAGTGDLNGYTF. In nucleotides, the CDR3 is TGCAGCGCAGGGACAGGGGATCTTAATGGCTACACCTTC.

A remark on this clone: The final CDR3 position lacks the conserved phenylalanine or tryptophan, pointing to a likely read error. The rearrangement joins TRBV6-1 to TRBJ1-2; D is ambiguous. Germline V gives CDR1 MNHNS, CDR2 SASEGT. The CDR3 has 14 residues. V was pared by 0 bases and J by 3 bases, with 8 bases between. For the CDR3, the DNA is TGTGCCAGCAGTGAAGCGTTTGGGGACTATGGCTACACCTCC. It translates to CASSEAFGDYGYTS.

J is TRBJ2-7 and V is TRBV7-2, with TRBD1 matching 11 bases. Germline V gives CDR1 SGHTA, CDR2 FQGNSA. The CDR3 contains 15 residues. Trimming cost V 0 bases and J 4 bases; bases outside gene matches: 2. The CDR3 bases are TGTGCCAGCAGCTTAGCGGGGACAGGGGGTTACGAGCAGTACTTC. Translation gives CASSLAGTGGYEQYF.

The V gene is TRBV5-4, the J gene TRBJ2-7, with 8 bases lining up with TRBD1. This CDR3 has 15 amino acids. CDR1 and CDR2 (germline): SGHNT, YYREEE (reference sequence). J was trimmed by 1 base and V by 5 bases; bases with no gene match: 8. The CDR3 here is CASRSGTGDSYEQYF. The DNA of the CDR3 is TGTGCCAGCAGATCCGGGACAGGCGATTCCTACGAGCAGTACTTC.

This chain connects TRBV14 to TRBJ1-1; a weak D match, TRBD1 (5 bases). The CDR3 covers 14 residues. The ends were cut back, 5 bases at V and 5 bases at J, with 15 bases in the middle. CDR1 is SGHDN and CDR2 is FVKESK in the germline V gene. The CDR3 DNA reads as TGTGCCAGCAGCGCGACGGGTAGGGGAACTGAAGCTTTCTTT. This gives the protein CASSATGRGTEAFF.

V usage is TRBV25-1 and J usage is TRBJ2-1; D is unresolved. Germline CDR1 and CDR2: MGHDK and SYGVNS. The CDR3 spans 13 residues. Trimming shortened V by 5 bases and J by 8 bases, and 13 bases separated the two germline ends. The CDR3, as DNA: TGTGCCAGCAGTCCAAATCAGTATCATGAGCAGTTCTTC. This sequence encodes CASSPNQYHEQFF.

This rearrangement joins TRBV2 to TRBJ1-1; 8 bases fit TRBD1. Germline V lookup: CDR1 SNHLY, CDR2 FYNNEI. V lost 8 bases and J lost 3; bases outside the gene matches: 5. There are 13 residues in the CDR3. CDR3: CASGQGRDTEAFF. Written as DNA, the CDR3 is TGTGCCAGCGGACAGGGTAGGGACACTGAAGCTTTCTTT. Drawing the rest from reference TRBV2 and TRBJ1-1, the complete variable domain is EPEVTQTPSHQVTQMGQEVILRCVPISNHLYFYWYRQILGQKVEFLVSFYNNEISEKSEIFDDQFSVERPDGSNFTLKIRSTKLEDSAMYFCASGQGRDTEAFFGQGTRLTVV.

The chain is built from TRBV6-5 and TRBJ2-3, with 10 bases that match TRBD2. The CDR3 runs 15 residues. Germline assignment: CDR1 MNHEY and CDR2 SVGAGI. Unmatched junction bases numbered 4, after V lost 3 bases and J lost 4 bases. The CDR3 DNA reads as TGTGCCAGCAGTTATTTAGCGGGGGGTGCAGATACGCAGTATTTT. Translated: CASSYLAGGADTQYF.

The chain couples TRBV6-5 to TRBJ2-7; possibly TRBD1 for D (5 bases). V lost 2 bases and J lost 4, with 15 bases in between. Germline V lookup: CDR1 MNHEY, CDR2 SVGAGI. The CDR3 consists of 15 residues. Here the CDR3 reads CASSYHGADTYEQYF. For the CDR3, the DNA is TGTGCCAGCAGTTACCATGGGGCAGATACATACGAGCAGTACTTC.

V is TRBV5-8 and J is TRBJ2-2; 10 bases align to TRBD2. V shed 1 base, J shed 2 bases, and the junction held 5 bases outside the gene matches. The CDR3 is 17 amino acids. Germline CDR1 and CDR2: SGHTS and YDEGEE. The CDR3 protein is CASSLHSGGTNTGELFF. The CDR3 DNA reads as TGTGCCAGCAGCTTGCATAGCGGGGGGACCAACACCGGGGAGCTGTTTTTT.

CDR3 sequence reads: CASSGQGNYDAGELFF. The CDR3 DNA reads as TGTGCCAGCAGCGGTCAGGGGAATTATGACGCCGGGGAGCTGTTTTTT. V usage is TRBV5-6 and J usage is TRBJ2-2; TRBD1 might be the D (6 bases). This CDR3 is 16 amino acids long. The germline CDR1 and CDR2 sequences are SGHDT and YYEEEE. The V gene lost 4 bases and the J gene lost 6 bases, with 19 bases spanning the gap.

V is TRBV10-1 and J is TRBJ2-7; the D gene is possibly TRBD2 (5 bases). The CDR3 spans 15 residues. CDR1 WNHNN and CDR2 SYGVQD come from the germline V gene (reference sequence). Between the trimmed V and J ends, which lost 6 bases and 1 base, there was a span of 16 bases. This chain's CDR3 is CASRRVRRTSYEQYF. Here the CDR3 DNA reads TGCGCCAGCAGGAGGGTCAGACGGACTTCCTACGAGCAGTACTTC.

This chain uses TRBV28 with TRBJ1-1; 7 positions match TRBD1. V lost 8 bases, J lost 1 base, and 1 base stayed unmatched. The CDR3 is 12 residues long. Germline CDR1 reads MDHEN; CDR2 reads SYDVKM. In DNA, the CDR3 is TGTGCCAGCTGGGACAGGAACACTGAAGCTTTCTTT. It yields the protein CASWDRNTEAFF.

The V and J genes are TRBV7-2 and TRBJ2-7, with D possibly being TRBD1 (5 bases). Trimming pared 6 bases from V and 6 bases from J, leaving 9 bases between. CDR1 is SGHTA and CDR2 is FQGNSA in the germline V gene. The CDR3 contains 11 residues. CDR3 coding DNA: TGTGCCAGCAGTTATAGGGGCGAGCAGTACTTC. This encodes CASSYRGEQYF.

This CDR3 reads CASSLDRESTEAFF. CDR3 coding DNA: TGTGCCAGCAGCTTAGACAGGGAAAGCACTGAAGCTTTCTTT. V and J are TRBV11-2 and TRBJ1-1; a weak D match, TRBD1 (5 bases). The CDR3 length is 14 residues. Germline V lookup: CDR1 SGHAT, CDR2 FQNNGV. V was cut by 0 bases and J by 4 bases, with 9 bases left in between. Together with reference TRBV11-2 and TRBJ1-1, the CDR3 gives the full variable domain: EAGVAQSPRYKIIEKRQSVAFWCNPISGHATLYWYQQILGQGPKLLIQFQNNGVVDDSQLPKDRFSAERLKGVDSTLKIQPAKLEDSAVYLCASSLDRESTEAFFGQGTRLTVV.

The chain uses TRBV6-5 and TRBJ1-1; 10 bases align to TRBD1. Per germline, CDR1 MNHEY and CDR2 SVGAGI. The CDR3 totals 15 residues. With 2 bases clipped from V and 4 bases from J, the junction kept 4 bases outside the gene matches. CDR3 in amino acids: CASSYRDRGGTEAFF. Written as DNA, the CDR3 is TGTGCCAGCAGTTACCGGGACAGGGGTGGCACTGAAGCTTTCTTT.

This chain's CDR3 is CASSQDYPGIVYEQYF. The CDR3 nucleotides read TGCGCCAGCAGCCAAGATTATCCAGGGATAGTGTACGAGCAGTACTTC. This chain uses TRBV4-3 with TRBJ2-7; D is perhaps TRBD1 (5 bases). V was clipped by 0 bases and J by 4 bases, with 16 bases between them. The germline V gene has CDR1 LGHNA and CDR2 YSLEER. The CDR3 has 16 residues.

The chain is built from TRBV6-1 and TRBJ1-6; 7 bases line up with TRBD1. The V gene end was trimmed by 4 bases and the J gene end by 9 bases; junction bases not matched to a gene: 6. The CDR3 runs to 14 residues. Germline values: CDR1 MNHNS, CDR2 SASEGT. This CDR3 is CASSVDQGGSPLHF. The CDR3 DNA reads as TGTGCCAGCAGTGTTGACCAGGGGGGTTCACCCCTCCACTTT.

The chain employs TRBV7-8 and TRBJ2-7; a weak D match, TRBD1 (6 bases). Trimming shortened V by 2 bases and J by 3 bases, and 23 bases separated the two germline ends. The germline V gene has CDR1 SGHVS and CDR2 FQNEAQ. This CDR3 is built from 18 residues. The chain's CDR3 is CASSLYLQRPGQSYEQYF. In nucleotides, the CDR3 is TGTGCCAGCAGCTTATACCTCCAACGCCCAGGACAGAGCTACGAGCAGTACTTC. The full variable domain, with the rest looked up from reference TRBV7-8 and TRBJ2-7, is GAGVSQSPRYKVAKRGQDVALRCDPISGHVSLFWYQQALGQGPEFLTYFQNEAQLDKSGLPSDRFFAERPEGSVSTLKIQRTQQEDSAVYLCASSLYLQRPGQSYEQYFGPGTRLTVT.

J is TRBJ2-7 and V is TRBV11-1, with TRBD1 identical over 9 bases. V shed 1 base, J shed 5 bases, and the junction held 3 bases outside the gene matches. Looked up from germline, CDR1 is SGHAT and CDR2 is FQDESV (reference sequence). CDR3 size: 14 residues. The CDR3 DNA follows: TGTGCCAGCAGCTTAGGGACAGGGGTCAACGAGCAGTACTTC. Its protein is CASSLGTGVNEQYF.

This sequence joins TRBV27 and TRBJ2-5, with TRBD2 identical over 12 bases. The CDR3 has 14 amino acids. J gave up 8 bases and V 6 bases, and 7 bases lay outside the gene matches. Per the germline V gene, CDR1 is MNHEY and CDR2 is SMNVEV (reference sequence). The CDR3 protein is CASSGLAGPKTQYF. The CDR3 bases are TGTGCCAGCAGCGGACTAGCGGGGCCAAAAACCCAGTACTTC.

About this clone: The junction departs from the called germline gene at one end, perhaps through a read error. The chain employs TRBV18 and TRBJ2-5; TRBD2 is a possible D gene (6 bases). The CDR3 is 15 amino acids. Per germline, CDR1 KGHSH and CDR2 LQKENI. CDR3 sequence (DNA): TGTGCCAGCTCCCCTCCGGGACTCGGCCAAGGGACCCAGTACTTC. Its translation: CASSPPGLGQGTQYF. The full variable domain, with the rest looked up from reference TRBV18 and TRBJ2-5, is NAGVMQNPRHLVRRRGQEARLRCSPMKGHSHVYWYRQLPEEGLKFMVYLQKENIIDESGMPKERFSAEFPKEGPSILRIQQVVRGDSAAYFCASSPPGLGQGTQYFGPGTRLLVL.

The DNA of the CDR3 is TGTGCCAGCAGCGTAGGGTCTAGCGGAAACCAAGAGACCCAGTACTTC. It specifies CASSVGSSGNQETQYF. V is TRBV9 and J is TRBJ2-5, with 7 bases fitting TRBD2. V lost 0 bases to trimming and J lost 0 bases; unmatched junction nucleotides: 5. This CDR3 is 16 amino acids long. Looked up from germline, CDR1 is SGDLS and CDR2 is YYNGEE.

V and J are TRBV12-5 and TRBJ2-1, with D unclear. Germline CDR1 and CDR2: LGHNT and FRNRAP. The CDR3 extends over 15 amino acids. V was shortened by 0 bases and J by 5 bases, with 11 bases between the two germline ends. This CDR3 is CASGLVLGRDNEQFF. CDR3 DNA: TGTGCTAGTGGTTTGGTACTGGGCCGTGACAATGAGCAGTTCTTC. Full variable domain (outside the CDR3, taken from reference TRBV12-5 and TRBJ2-1): DARVTQTPRHKVTEMGQEVTMRCQPILGHNTVFWYRQTMMQGLELLAYFRNRAPLDDSGMPKDRFSAEMPDATLATLKIQPSEPRDSAVYFCASGLVLGRDNEQFFGPGTRLTVL.